Presented here are 10 T cell receptor beta chains from one specimen sequenced in a study of T cell repertoires in cytomegalovirus infection. TCRdb re-analysed the reads in MiXCR, keeping a single row per CDR3 protein. The data contain over 250,000 distinct CDR3 sequences, less than 25% of them singletons. These receptors are not linked to any known antigen. The source material was cultured PBMCs, sampled from culture after CMV antigen stimulation. The receptors here all came from a human donor in good health (CMV status not recorded). Some clones in this sample may be carry-over from other donors' samples.

The CDR3 coding sequence is TGTGCCAGCAACATCGGTGGGGAGCAGTTCTTC. Its protein product is CASNIGGEQFF. The chain has TRBV12-3 or TRBV12-4 and TRBJ2-1; D gene unclear. The CDR3 is 11 amino acids. Deletions cut 7 bases from V and 10 bases from J, with 11 bases between.

This clonotype occurred a few times. The CDR3 coding sequence is TGTGCCAGCAGTTACTCTACTAGCGGGAGCGAGCAGTACGTC. It encodes CASSYSTSGSEQYV. This chain uses TRBV6-6 with TRBJ2-7; TRBD2 matches 11 bases. Germline CDR1 reads MNHNY; CDR2 reads SVGAGI (reference sequence). The V segment lost 0 bases and the J segment 6 bases; nucleotides outside the gene matches: 1. The CDR3 totals 14 residues.

This clonotype was recorded many times. The CDR3 DNA reads TGTGCCAGCAGCTTAGTTTCGGCTGAAGCTTTCTTT. This translates into CASSLVSAEAFF. The gene calls are TRBV7-9 and TRBJ1-1; no reliable D call. Per the germline V gene, CDR1 is SEHNR and CDR2 is FQNEAQ (reference sequence). V shed 1 base and J shed 6 bases, with 6 bases lying between them. The length of the CDR3 is 12 residues.

In its sample, this clonotype was seen a few times. V and J are TRBV11-2 and TRBJ2-7; possibly TRBD2 for D (5 bases). CDR3 size: 13 residues. Germline loops: CDR1 SGHAT, CDR2 FQNNGV. Trimming took 4 bases from V and 4 from J, leaving 11 bases between them. CDR3 residues: CASSSGGLYEQYV. The CDR3 DNA reads as TGTGCCAGCAGCTCAGGAGGTTTGTACGAGCAGTACGTC.

The chain links TRBV9 to TRBJ2-7; D possibly corresponds to TRBD1 (6 bases). Between the trimmed V and J ends, which lost 4 bases and 6 bases, there was a span of 11 bases. Germline-derived CDR1 and CDR2 are SGDLS and YYNGEE. The CDR3 runs 12 residues. In nucleotides, the CDR3 is TGTGCCAGCAGCCCCTCCAGGGGCGAGCAGTACTTC. Translation: CASSPSRGEQYF.

CDR3 nucleotide sequence: TGTGCCAGCAGCGTGAGGGGGCTTTACAATGAGCAGTTCTTC. It encodes CASSVRGLYNEQFF. The chain couples TRBV9 to TRBJ2-1; 7 nucleotides agree with TRBD1. The CDR3 totals 14 residues. Germline CDR1 reads SGDLS; CDR2 reads YYNGEE. The trim removed 2 bases at V and 4 bases at J, leaving 3 bases unmatched. The full variable domain, completed using reference TRBV9 and TRBJ2-1, is DSGVTQTPKHLITATGQRVTLRCSPRSGDLSVYWYQQSLDQGLQFLIQYYNGEERAKGNILERFSAQQFPDLHSELNLSSLELGDSALYFCASSVRGLYNEQFFGPGTRLTVL.

This clonotype showed up just a few times. Here the CDR3 reads CASSYTGTGAFF. For the CDR3, the DNA is TGTGCCAGCAGCTACACAGGGACCGGAGCTTTCTTT. The chain links TRBV7-9 to TRBJ1-1; D perhaps matches TRBD1 (6 bases). V shed 4 bases and J shed 10 bases, with 13 bases lying between them. The germline V gene has CDR1 SEHNR and CDR2 FQNEAQ (reference sequence). The CDR3 consists of 12 residues.

This chain joins TRBV18 and TRBJ1-4; D may be TRBD1 (5 bases). The CDR3 loop spans 16 amino acids. Per germline, CDR1 KGHSH and CDR2 LQKENI. Trimming left V 4 bases short and J 5 bases short, with 17 bases between. CDR3: CASSQNAGVENEKLFF. The CDR3 region has the DNA TGTGCCAGCTCACAAAACGCGGGGGTTGAAAATGAAAAACTGTTTTTT.

This clonotype was seen ten or more times. One end of the junction fails to match germline, which may point to a read error. The V and J genes are TRBV7-2 and TRBJ2-3, with D hard to call. Germline CDR1 and CDR2: SGHTA and FQGNSA. This CDR3 comprises 12 residues. The CDR3 loop reads CASSLVSVARHF. The DNA for the CDR3 is TGTGCCAGCAGCTTAGTTTCGGTCGCCCGGCATTTT. The whole variable domain, remainder taken from reference TRBV7-2 and TRBJ2-3, is GAGVSQSPSNKVTEKGKDVELRCDPISGHTALYWYRQSLGQGLEFLIYFQGNSAPDKSGLPSDRFSAERTGGSVSTLTIQRTQQEDSAVYLCASSLVSVARHFGPGTRLTVL.

This clonotype was recorded a few times. The V and J genes are TRBV7-9 and TRBJ1-1; weak D call: TRBD1 (6 bases). Trimming left V 8 bases short and J 1 base short, with 14 bases between. Germline V lookup: CDR1 SEHNR, CDR2 FQNEAQ (reference sequence). The CDR3 runs 14 residues. Written as DNA, the CDR3 is TGTGCCAGCCGCATCGGACAGCCGAACACTGAAGCTTTCTTT. Its translation: CASRIGQPNTEAFF.